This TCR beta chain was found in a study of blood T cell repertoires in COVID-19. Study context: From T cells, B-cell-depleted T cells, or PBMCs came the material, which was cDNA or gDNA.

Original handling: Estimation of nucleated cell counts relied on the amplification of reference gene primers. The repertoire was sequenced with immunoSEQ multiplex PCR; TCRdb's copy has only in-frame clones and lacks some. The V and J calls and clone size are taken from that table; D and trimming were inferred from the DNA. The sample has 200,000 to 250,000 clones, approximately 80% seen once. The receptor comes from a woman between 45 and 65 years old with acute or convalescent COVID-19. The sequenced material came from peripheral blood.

The CDR3 spells CATSGGDNSPLHF. The CDR3 coding sequence is TGTGCCACTTCAGGGGGAGATAATTCACCCCTCCACTTT. This chain uses TRBV6-5 with TRBJ1-6; 7 nucleotides align to TRBD1. Unmatched junction bases numbered 5, after V lost 10 bases and J lost 5 bases. This CDR3 has 13 amino acids. Germline CDR1 reads MNHEY; CDR2 reads SVGAGI.